This paragraph covers one TCR beta chain sequence. Clones were read by immunoSEQ multiplex PCR, and TCRdb kept only the in-frame ones, dropping some. The profile shows approximately 240,000 clones, about nine tenths of them singletons. The sample comes from a study of blood T cell repertoires in COVID-19. CDR1 and CDR2 (germline): SGHTA, FQGNSA. V was clipped by 3 bases and J by 5 bases; unmatched bases: 8. This CDR3 comprises 16 residues. The sequenced sample consisted of PBMCs or T cells enriched from blood (not recorded which). This TCR derives from a woman aged 30 to 39 with acute COVID-19. The gene calls are TRBV7-2 and TRBJ2-1; 9 bases are a match to TRBD2. The CDR3 protein is CASSFRAAGGHNEQFF. CDR3 DNA: TGTGCCAGCAGCTTTCGAGCAGCGGGGGGACACAATGAGCAGTTCTTC.